The rows below give T cell receptor beta chains drawn from one sample of a study of control samples from healthy donors and cancer patients. Some clones are missing from TCRdb's copy, which holds only in-frame ones; the method was immunoSEQ multiplex PCR. The table lists around 90,000 clones, around four fifths of them singletons. Sequencing was carried out using blood. Receptor source: a man aged 25-45 years in good health. The CDR3 runs from the conserved cysteine through the conserved F or W. A D gene is named only where the DNA matches it firmly. Clone sizes are given selectively: once, few, many, or a class where the clone is expanded.

>TRBV27|NA|once|TRBJ2-1
CASSSSVPEQFF
TGTGCCAGCAGTTCCTCCGTCCCAGAGCAGTTCTTC
>TRBV19|TRBD2|NA|TRBJ2-5
CATGQTGGETQYF
TGTGCCACCGGCCAAACGGGGGGGGAGACCCAGTACTTC
>TRBV6-1|NA|NA|TRBJ1-1
CASSEARYTEAFF
TGTGCCAGCAGTGAAGCCCGGTATACTGAAGCTTTCTTT
>TRBV12-3/TRBV12-4|NA|NA|TRBJ1-6
CATGGYNSPLHF
TGTGCCACTGGAGGGTATAATTCACCCCTCCACTTT
>TRBV30|TRBD1|NA|TRBJ2-6
CAWGQGTGANVLTF
TGTGCCTGGGGACAGGGCACTGGGGCCAACGTCCTGACTTTC
>TRBV9|TRBD1|NA|TRBJ1-3
CASSAHTGTAYSGNTIYF
TGTGCCAGCAGCGCTCACACCGGGACAGCCTACTCTGGAAACACCATATATTTT
>TRBV9|NA|NA|TRBJ1-2
CASSLTEYGYTF
TGTGCCAGCAGCCTTACAGAGTATGGCTACACCTTC
>TRBV2|NA|NA|TRBJ1-2
CASSSERDYGYTF
TGTGCCAGCAGTTCTGAAAGGGACTATGGCTACACCTTC
>TRBV6-5|NA|NA|TRBJ1-3
CASSYSRGPGNTIYF
TGTGCCAGCAGTTACTCCAGGGGACCCGGAAACACCATATATTTT
>TRBV7-2|TRBD2|NA|TRBJ2-5
CASSLAKPAGGETQYF
TGTGCCAGCAGCTTAGCGAAACCAGCGGGGGGGGAGACCCAGTACTTC
>TRBV3-1/TRBV3-2|NA|NA|TRBJ1-5
CASSQARDQPQHF
TGTGCCAGCAGCCAAGCGCGGGATCAGCCCCAGCATTTT
>TRBV18|NA|few|TRBJ2-2
CASSPGTGNTGELFF
TGTGCCAGCTCACCGGGGACGGGGAACACCGGGGAGCTGTTTTTT
>TRBV29-1|NA|NA|TRBJ2-3
CSVEASTDTQYF
TGCAGCGTTGAAGCAAGCACAGATACGCAGTATTTT
>TRBV12-3/TRBV12-4|NA|NA|TRBJ1-2
CASSLIPTYGYTF
TGTGCCAGCAGTTTGATACCGACCTATGGCTACACCTTC
>TRBV6-5|TRBD1|NA|TRBJ1-6
CASSPGTGTLSPLHF
TGTGCCAGCAGCCCAGGGACAGGGACTCTTTCACCCCTCCACTTT
>TRBV5-4|NA|NA|TRBJ1-6
CASSFQRKSSYNSPLHF
TGTGCCAGCAGCTTTCAACGGAAAAGCTCCTATAATTCACCCCTCCACTTT
>TRBV19|NA|NA|TRBJ2-7
CASSPTGYEQYF
TGTGCCAGTAGTCCCACCGGCTACGAGCAGTACTTC
>TRBV11-3|NA|NA|TRBJ1-1
CASSRVGVTEAFF
TGTGCCAGCAGCCGCGTCGGCGTCACTGAAGCTTTCTTT
>TRBV14|NA|NA|TRBJ1-3
CASSQDLWRNTIYF
TGTGCCAGCAGCCAAGATCTTTGGAGAAACACCATATATTTT
>TRBV6-6|NA|NA|TRBJ1-1
CASSPSQDEAFF
TGTGCCAGCAGCCCAAGCCAGGATGAAGCTTTCTTT
>TRBV20-1|NA|NA|TRBJ2-5
CSASAETQYF
TGCAGTGCTAGTGCCGAGACCCAGTACTTC
>TRBV9|NA|NA|TRBJ2-2
CASSVAVTANTGELFF
TGTGCCAGCAGCGTAGCAGTGACAGCCAACACCGGGGAGCTGTTTTTT
>TRBV6-5|TRBD2|NA|TRBJ2-3
CASSKRGDTDTQYF
TGTGCCAGCAGCAAGCGGGGGGACACAGATACGCAGTATTTT
>TRBV11-2|NA|NA|TRBJ2-7
CASSPLRASRPYEQYF
TGTGCCAGCAGCCCGCTCCGGGCTAGCCGACCCTACGAGCAGTACTTC
>TRBV5-1|NA|NA|TRBJ2-6
CASSFSGTISSESGANVLTF
TGCGCCAGCAGCTTCTCCGGGACAATATCGTCGGAATCTGGGGCCAACGTCCTGACTTTC
>TRBV29-1|TRBD1|NA|TRBJ2-1
CSVSRAGDRGRGNEQFF
TGCAGCGTTTCAAGGGCTGGGGACAGGGGGCGCGGGAATGAGCAGTTCTTC
>TRBV7-9|NA|NA|TRBJ1-5
CASSPPGQPQHF
TGTGCCAGCAGCCCCCCAGGGCAGCCCCAGCATTTT
>TRBV10-3|NA|NA|TRBJ2-7
CAIRSPLGGGEQYF
TGTGCCATCAGGTCACCCCTGGGTGGTGGCGAGCAGTACTTC
>TRBV4-1|TRBD2|NA|TRBJ2-3
CASSQDGTTYFTQYF
TGCGCCAGCAGCCAAGATGGGACTACGTATTTTACGCAGTATTTT
>TRBV4-2|NA|NA|TRBJ2-3
CASSQDGRLTQYF
TGTGCCAGCAGCCAAGATGGGAGGTTGACGCAGTATTTT
>TRBV30|NA|NA|TRBJ1-2
CAWSPRGGERNHTF
TGTGCCTGGAGCCCCCGCGGGGGCGAACGGAACCACACCTTC
>TRBV5-1|NA|NA|TRBJ2-7
CASGAGETYEQYF
TGCGCCAGCGGGGCAGGGGAAACTTACGAGCAGTACTTC
>TRBV10-3|TRBD2|NA|TRBJ2-1
CAIRPGTSGGYNEQFF
TGTGCCATCAGACCCGGGACTAGCGGGGGCTACAATGAGCAGTTCTTC
>TRBV5-1|TRBD2|NA|TRBJ2-3
CASSPPRTGGTSTDTQYF
TGCGCCAGCAGCCCACCTAGAACGGGGGGGACTAGCACAGATACGCAGTATTTT
>TRBV28|NA|NA|TRBJ1-1
CAITPGPNQAFF
TGTGCCATTACGCCGGGGCCGAACCAAGCTTTCTTT
>TRBV19|TRBD1|NA|TRBJ1-1
CASSPGWVQGSTEAFF
TGTGCCAGTAGTCCAGGATGGGTACAGGGGAGCACTGAAGCTTTCTTT
>TRBV28|NA|once|TRBJ2-3
CASSIMVTDTQYF
TGTGCCAGCAGTATAATGGTCACAGATACGCAGTATTTT
>TRBV7-2|TRBD2|NA|TRBJ2-7
CASSLDRGGNYEQYF
TGTGCCAGCAGCTTAGACCGGGGGGGGAACTACGAGCAGTACTTC
>TRBV28|TRBD1|NA|TRBJ1-2
CASSSSFTGVLNYGYTF
TGTGCCAGCAGTTCATCTTTTACAGGGGTTCTTAACTATGGCTACACCTTC
>TRBV27|NA|NA|TRBJ1-5
CASNGGKNQPQHF
TGTGCCAGCAACGGGGGGAAAAATCAGCCCCAGCATTTT
>TRBV5-4|NA|NA|TRBJ1-2
CASSQGIYPIYGYTF
TGTGCCAGCAGTCAGGGGATTTACCCTATATATGGCTACACCTTC
>TRBV19|NA|NA|TRBJ2-7
CASSGRTKGAYEQYF
TGTGCCAGTAGTGGCCGGACCAAGGGGGCCTACGAGCAGTACTTC
>TRBV6-6|TRBD2|NA|TRBJ2-1
CASIPHRGLDEQFF
TGTGCCAGCATCCCACACCGCGGACTAGACGAGCAGTTCTTC
>TRBV24-1|NA|NA|TRBJ1-5
CATRGDSHNQPQHF
TGTGCCACCAGAGGGGATAGCCATAATCAGCCCCAGCATTTT
>TRBV2|TRBD1|NA|TRBJ1-2
CASSEGQGAREGYGYTF
TGTGCCAGCAGTGAAGGTCAGGGGGCCCGCGAAGGCTATGGCTACACCTTC
>TRBV29-1|TRBD1|NA|TRBJ1-2
CSVDPTGGHGYTF
TGCAGCGTTGACCCGACAGGGGGTCATGGCTACACCTTC
>TRBV7-8|NA|NA|TRBJ1-2
CASSSSVGPYGYTF
TGTGCCAGCAGCTCTTCAGTAGGACCCTATGGCTACACCTTC
>TRBV23-1|NA|NA|TRBJ2-1
CASSPGGDPYNEQFF
TGCGCCAGCAGTCCAGGCGGGGATCCCTACAATGAGCAGTTCTTC
>TRBV24-1|TRBD1|NA|TRBJ1-1
CATSKSGGLAFF
TGTGCCACCAGTAAATCAGGGGGGTTGGCTTTCTTT
>TRBV18|NA|NA|TRBJ1-6
CASSLQGGRNSPLHF
TGTGCCAGCTCACTGCAGGGAGGTAGGAATTCACCCCTCCACTTT
>TRBV3-1/TRBV3-2|NA|NA|TRBJ1-3
CASSQDLSSGNTIYF
TGTGCCAGCAGCCAAGATCTGAGTTCAGGAAACACCATATATTTT
>TRBV28|NA|NA|TRBJ2-7
CASTAPLTGDYEQYF
TGTGCCAGCACTGCTCCCCTGACAGGCGACTACGAGCAGTACTTC
>TRBV29-1|TRBD1|NA|TRBJ2-7
CSVALGQGTYEQYF
TGCAGCGTTGCTCTGGGACAGGGGACCTACGAGCAGTACTTC
>TRBV11-2|NA|many|TRBJ1-2
CASSLGQSYGYTF
TGTGCCAGCAGCTTAGGCCAGTCTTATGGCTACACCTTC